One sample yielded the 14 T cell receptor beta chains listed below, sequenced in a study of shared clonotypes between healthy human individuals. Some clones are missing from TCRdb's copy, which holds only in-frame ones; the method was immunoSEQ multiplex PCR. The sample lists 2,100,000 or so clones, approximately 96% seen once, with roughly 0.13% in the top ten. The source material was naive CD4+ T cells sorted from blood. The subset denotes: CD45RA+ positively selected. These receptor sequences come from a young man in good health.

The CDR3 region is CASSLSGQGKSGELFF. CDR3 DNA: TGTGCCAGCAGTTTATCCGGGCAGGGTAAATCCGGGGAGCTGTTTTTT. This sequence joins TRBV28 and TRBJ2-2; the D gene is possibly TRBD1 (5 bases). Per germline, CDR1 MDHEN and CDR2 SYDVKM. The germline V and J ends were trimmed by 1 base and 6 bases, with 15 bases remaining between them. This CDR3 is built from 16 residues.

Details on this clone: Within the sample, other DNA sequences also encode this same CDR3. The rearrangement links TRBV28 to TRBJ1-4; D unclear. CDR3 size: 14 residues. Per germline, CDR1 MDHEN and CDR2 SYDVKM. Trimming took 5 bases from V and 3 from J, leaving 10 bases between them. In DNA, the CDR3 is TGTGCCAGCAGTCCGGGCGGGGCTAATGAAAAACTGTTTTTT. Its translation: CASSPGGANEKLFF. The variable domain in full, completed from reference TRBV28 and TRBJ1-4, reads DVKVTQSSRYLVKRTGEKVFLECVQDMDHENMFWYRQDPGLGLRLIYFSYDVKMKEKGDIPEGYSVSREKKERFSLILESASTNQTSMYLCASSPGGANEKLFFGSGTQLSVL.

As concerns this clone: Distinct nucleotide sequences in the sample also encode this CDR3. The chain couples TRBV7-9 to TRBJ2-3, with 14 bases identical to TRBD2. The CDR3 covers 16 residues. V shed 3 bases, J shed 2 bases, and the junction held 1 base outside the gene matches. Per germline, CDR1 SEHNR and CDR2 FQNEAQ (reference sequence). CDR3 in amino acids: CASSLTSGRATDTQYF. For the CDR3, the DNA is TGTGCCAGCAGCTTGACTAGCGGGAGGGCCACAGATACGCAGTATTTT.

This sequence joins TRBV18 and TRBJ1-2; the D is unclear. Trimming took 0 bases from V and 2 from J, leaving 16 bases between them. The germline gives CDR1 KGHSH, CDR2 LQKENI. This CDR3 spans 17 amino acids. The CDR3 reads CASSPPIFSGRNYGYTF. CDR3 DNA sequence: TGTGCCAGCTCACCACCTATTTTTTCCGGGAGGAACTATGGCTACACCTTC. Combining the CDR3 with reference TRBV18 and TRBJ1-2 gives the whole variable domain NAGVMQNPRHLVRRRGQEARLRCSPMKGHSHVYWYRQLPEEGLKFMVYLQKENIIDESGMPKERFSAEFPKEGPSILRIQQVVRGDSAAYFCASSPPIFSGRNYGYTFGSGTRLTVV.

The J gene is TRBJ2-2, the V gene TRBV2, with 8 bases matching TRBD1. Germline CDR1 reads SNHLY; CDR2 reads FYNNEI. CDR3 length: 15 amino acids. Trimming took 8 bases from V and 1 from J; bases not matched to a gene: 6. The CDR3 DNA reads TGTGCCAGCCAAGGACAGGGAATGAACACCGGGGAGCTGTTTTTT. Translated: CASQGQGMNTGELFF.

V is TRBV2 and J is TRBJ1-5; 7 nucleotides align to TRBD1. Trimming cost V 1 base and J 3 bases; bases outside gene matches: 6. CDR1 and CDR2 from the germline V gene are SNHLY and FYNNEI. This CDR3 has 16 amino acids. Written as DNA, the CDR3 is TGTGCCAGCAGTGAAGAGGGGGCAGGCGACAATCAGCCCCAGCATTTT. Its translation: CASSEEGAGDNQPQHF. Drawing the rest from reference TRBV2 and TRBJ1-5, the complete variable domain is EPEVTQTPSHQVTQMGQEVILRCVPISNHLYFYWYRQILGQKVEFLVSFYNNEISEKSEIFDDQFSVERPDGSNFTLKIRSTKLEDSAMYFCASSEEGAGDNQPQHFGDGTRLSIL.

CDR3 amino acids: CASSFVASENSPLHF. CDR3 nucleotides: TGTGCCAGCAGCTTTGTGGCATCCGAGAACTCACCCCTCCACTTT. The chain employs TRBV5-5 and TRBJ1-6; D gene ambiguous. Germline CDR1 and CDR2: SGHKS and YYEKEE (reference sequence). CDR3 length: 15 amino acids. The V end lost 2 bases, the J end lost 10 bases, and 16 bases lay between the germline ends.

The V and J genes are TRBV10-1 and TRBJ2-7; 10 nucleotides align to TRBD2. The CDR3 totals 14 residues. Germline trimming cut 6 bases from V and 3 bases from J; bases unmatched to any gene: 5. Germline V gene data show CDR1 as WNHNN and CDR2 as SYGVQD (reference sequence). This chain's CDR3 is CASSSSGSNYEQYF. DNA of the CDR3: TGCGCCAGCAGCTCTAGCGGGAGTAACTACGAGCAGTACTTC.

The rearrangement joins TRBV6-5 to TRBJ1-2; 7 bases are shared with TRBD1. J was trimmed by 3 bases and V by 5 bases; bases with no gene match: 9. CDR1 MNHEY and CDR2 SVGAGI come from the germline V gene. This CDR3 has 15 residues. CDR3 loop: CASSPRDSNYYGYTF. CDR3 DNA sequence: TGTGCCAGCAGTCCCCGGGACAGCAATTACTATGGCTACACCTTC.

This clone was picked up one time. The chain couples TRBV2 to TRBJ2-5; D remains unclear. V was shortened by 7 bases and J by 1 base, with 4 bases between the two germline ends. Germline CDR1 reads SNHLY; CDR2 reads FYNNEI. This CDR3 is 11 amino acids long. CDR3 sequence reads: CASTTQETQYF. CDR3 in DNA: TGTGCCAGCACCACCCAAGAGACCCAGTACTTC.

Comment on this clone: Additional DNA sequences in this sample encode the identical CDR3. J is TRBJ1-5 and V is TRBV2; D possibly corresponds to TRBD1 (5 bases). The germline gives CDR1 SNHLY, CDR2 FYNNEI. V lost 1 base and J 2 bases, leaving 9 bases between the germline ends. The CDR3 has 15 residues. For the CDR3, the DNA is TGTGCCAGCAGTGAAGGGCAGGGCGGCAATCAGCCCCAGCATTTT. Protein product: CASSEGQGGNQPQHF.

CDR3 DNA: TGTGCCAGCAGCTTAGGGGGGGCGGCGGGTTACAATGAGCAGTTCTTC. Amino acid sequence: CASSLGGAAGYNEQFF. V gene TRBV7-6 combines with J gene TRBJ2-1; D is perhaps TRBD1 or TRBD2 (6 bases each). Deletions cut 1 base from V and 4 bases from J, with 14 bases between. CDR1 and CDR2 (germline): SGHVS, FNYEAQ. The CDR3 covers 16 residues.

This rearrangement joins TRBV6-5 to TRBJ1-1; a possible D gene is TRBD1 (6 bases). Germline V gene data show CDR1 as MNHEY and CDR2 as SVGAGI. The V gene lost 7 bases and the J gene lost 1 base, with 13 bases spanning the gap. This CDR3 has 14 amino acids. In DNA form, the CDR3 reads TGTGCCAGCACCCACCCGGGGGCGAACACTGAAGCTTTCTTT. It codes for CASTHPGANTEAFF.

V usage is TRBV28 and J usage is TRBJ1-5; a weak D match, TRBD1 (5 bases). CDR1 and CDR2 from the germline V gene are MDHEN and SYDVKM. The CDR3 is 17 amino acids. Trimming took off 3 bases at V and 0 bases at J, with 15 bases between the two ends. CDR3 loop: CASSFRGFGNSNQPQHF. The CDR3 DNA follows: TGTGCCAGCAGTTTCCGGGGGTTTGGGAATAGCAATCAGCCCCAGCATTTT. Using reference TRBV28 and TRBJ1-5 for the parts outside the CDR3, the full variable domain is DVKVTQSSRYLVKRTGEKVFLECVQDMDHENMFWYRQDPGLGLRLIYFSYDVKMKEKGDIPEGYSVSREKKERFSLILESASTNQTSMYLCASSFRGFGNSNQPQHFGDGTRLSIL.